The rows below give T cell receptor beta chains drawn from one sample of a study of human T cells and chemical hapten exposure. MiXCR was run by TCRdb on the RACE reads, yielding one entry per CDR3 protein. The data show about 400,000 distinct CDR3 sequences, 6% to 7% seen once. Sequences were derived from whole blood, sampled in connection with sensitization to the hapten diphenylcyclopropenone (DPC). The receptors stem from a woman aged 18-29 years with alopecia areata. Some clones in this sample may be carry-over from other donors' samples. Each CDR3 is given with its conserved first and last residue. The order of the fields is J gene, clone size, D gene, V gene, CDR3 protein, CDR3 DNA. A D gene is named only where the DNA matches it firmly. Some rows have no size entry. The others give once, few or many, or a class for an expanded clone.

TRBJ1-1 many . TRBV21-1 CASSIPTGLIMNTEAFF TGTGCCAGCAGCATACCTACAGGGCTTATCATGAACACTGAAGCTTTCTTT
TRBJ1-2 few . TRBV7-8 CASSLREGNYGYTF TGTGCCAGCAGCTTAAGGGAGGGGAACTATGGCTACACCTTC
TRBJ2-3 . . TRBV7-2 CASSLRGREADTQYF TGTGCCAGCAGCCTAAGGGGCAGGGAGGCAGATACGCAGTATTTT
TRBJ1-6 many . TRBV7-9 CASSSLALSPLHF TGTGCCAGCAGCAGCCTCGCCCTTTCACCCCTCCACTTT
TRBJ2-3 few . TRBV11-2 CASSLGRMDTQYF TGTGCCAGCAGCTTAGGCCGCATGGATACGCAGTATTTT
TRBJ1-2 many TRBD1 TRBV27 CASRPLTGGSNYGYTF TGTGCCAGCAGACCCTTAACAGGGGGTTCTAACTATGGCTACACCTTC
TRBJ1-4 many TRBD1 TRBV12-3/TRBV12-4 CASSRGQGREKLFF TGTGCCAGCTCCCGGGGACAGGGCCGGGAAAAACTGTTTTTT
TRBJ1-4 many . TRBV20-1 CSAGRAGHKKLFF TGCAGTGCGGGGAGGGCGGGTCACAAAAAACTGTTTTTT
TRBJ2-3 . TRBD2 TRBV4-3 CASSRSSGGPLSTDTQYF TGCGCCAGCAGCCGTTCTAGCGGGGGCCCTCTAAGCACAGATACGCAGTATTTT
TRBJ2-3 many . TRBV4-3 CASSQNRRADTQYF TGCGCCAGCAGCCAAAATAGAAGGGCAGATACGCAGTATTTT
TRBJ2-3 few TRBD2 TRBV12-5 CASGLVSGEDQYF TGTGCTAGTGGTTTGGTTAGCGGGGAGGACCAGTATTTT
TRBJ1-1 many TRBD1 TRBV5-6 CASSLLPDRDGAFF TGTGCCAGCAGCTTATTACCCGACAGGGATGGAGCTTTCTTT
TRBJ1-5 . . TRBV4-1 CASSRGFSSNQPQHF TGCGCCAGCAGCCGAGGATTTAGTAGCAATCAGCCCCAGCATTTT
TRBJ1-5 . . TRBV28 CASSSHSNQPQHF TGTGCCAGCAGTTCACACAGCAATCAGCCCCAGCATTTT
TRBJ1-5 . . TRBV18 CASSPPYSGKPQHF TGTGCCAGCTCACCACCTTACTCAGGAAAGCCCCAGCATTTT
TRBJ1-6 many TRBD1 TRBV7-2 CASSSHTGGNSPLHF TGTGCCAGCAGCTCCCACACAGGGGGCAATTCACCCCTCCACTTT
TRBJ2-3 few TRBD1 TRBV5-1 CASSARDSSTDTQYF TGCGCCAGCAGCGCCCGGGACAGCTCCACAGATACGCAGTATTTT
TRBJ2-6 many TRBD1 TRBV12-3/TRBV12-4 CASSEPYRGRGSGANVLTF TGTGCCAGCAGCGAACCCTACAGGGGGCGCGGATCTGGGGCCAACGTCCTGACTTTC
TRBJ1-4 . . TRBV2 CASSGNDNEKLFF TGTGCCAGTTCAGGGAACGATAATGAAAAACTGTTTTTT
TRBJ2-4 . . TRBV15 CATSLDGVAKNIQYF TGTGCCACCAGCTTGGACGGAGTAGCCAAAAACATTCAGTACTTC
TRBJ1-1 . . TRBV6-6 CASSFTTLGGTEAFF TGTGCCAGCAGTTTTACTACATTGGGGGGCACTGAAGCTTTCTTT
TRBJ1-6 few . TRBV10-3 CAISELGPDSPLHF TGTGCCATCAGTGAGTTAGGCCCGGATTCACCCCTCCACTTT
TRBJ1-1 many . TRBV3-1 CASRKGPEAFF TGTGCCAGCAGGAAAGGGCCTGAAGCTTTCTTT
TRBJ1-1 . . TRBV11-2 CASSLDPLGSTEAFF TGTGCCAGCAGCTTAGACCCCCTGGGGAGCACTGAAGCTTTCTTT
TRBJ2-1 . TRBD2 TRBV6-1 CATSLFLAVGDSYNEQFF TGTGCCACCTCCCTATTCCTAGCGGTGGGGGACTCCTACAATGAGCAGTTCTTC
TRBJ1-1 . . TRBV6-2/TRBV6-3 CASSPFDSEAFF TGTGCCAGCAGTCCGTTCGACTCTGAAGCTTTCTTT
TRBJ1-1 many TRBD1 TRBV7-9 CASSLLPGGATEAFF TGTGCCAGCAGCTTACTCCCAGGGGGCGCGACTGAAGCTTTCTTT
TRBJ2-7 . TRBD1 TRBV6-1 CASTGTGYNEQYF TGTGCCAGCACAGGGACAGGGTACAACGAGCAGTACTTC
TRBJ2-2 few . TRBV4-1 CASSQLGNTGELFF TGCGCCAGCAGCCAACTGGGGAACACCGGGGAGCTGTTTTTT
TRBJ1-2 . . TRBV27 CASSLSGEVVRGYTF TGTGCCAGCAGTTTATCTGGGGAGGTCGTTCGCGGCTACACCTTC
TRBJ2-7 . TRBD2 TRBV20-1 CSARGIPREAGTYEQYF TGCAGTGCTAGAGGTATCCCTAGAGAAGCGGGGACCTACGAGCAGTACTTC
TRBJ2-7 many . TRBV12-3/TRBV12-4 CASRDRYYEQYF TGTGCCAGCAGGGACAGATACTACGAGCAGTACTTC
TRBJ1-5 many . TRBV20-1 CSAPWGSAQPQHF TGCAGTGCCCCCTGGGGGTCGGCTCAGCCCCAGCATTTT